What follows are 27 T cell receptor beta chains derived from one specimen sequenced in a study of shared clonotypes between healthy human individuals. TCRdb keeps only in-frame clones here, not all; method: immunoSEQ multiplex PCR. The sample has under 1,100,000 clones; approximately 76% are singletons. The sample was memory CD4+ T cells sorted from blood. Specified subset: CD45RA-negative fraction. These receptors all come from a man in his late teens or twenties in good health.

CDR3 sequence (DNA): TGTGCCAGCAGCGTATCAAGGAGCGCCGGGGAGCTGTTTTTT. Protein sequence: CASSVSRSAGELFF. The chain recombines TRBV9 with TRBJ2-2; D uncertain. This CDR3 comprises 14 residues. The ends were cut back, 1 base at V and 6 bases at J, with 10 bases in the middle. Germline CDR1 and CDR2: SGDLS and YYNGEE.

The chain links TRBV2 to TRBJ2-1; D not certain. Per the germline V gene, CDR1 is SNHLY and CDR2 is FYNNEI. This CDR3 comprises 12 residues. Trimming stripped 6 bases from V and 7 bases from J, with 10 bases between. Written as DNA, the CDR3 is TGTGCCAGCAGGAGCGACCTTAATGAGCAGTTCTTC. Translated: CASRSDLNEQFF.

The chain is built from TRBV5-1 and TRBJ2-2; 9 positions match TRBD2. This CDR3 region has 19 residues. Germline CDR1 reads SGHRS; CDR2 reads YFSETQ. Losses at the gene ends were 4 bases for V and 4 bases for J; bases not matched to a gene: 17. CDR3 coding DNA: TGCGCCAGCAGCCGATCGGGACTAGCAGGCCAAGGGGGCACCGGGGAGCTGTTTTTT. Its protein is CASSRSGLAGQGGTGELFF.

The rearrangement joins TRBV28 to TRBJ1-2; D unclear. Trimming took 6 bases from V and 4 from J, leaving 12 bases between them. The CDR3 is 13 residues long. Germline CDR1 and CDR2: MDHEN and SYDVKM. DNA for the CDR3: TGTGCCAGCAGCCCCGGAAGGATCTATGGCTACACCTTC. It translates to CASSPGRIYGYTF.

About this clone: Distinct nucleotide sequences in the sample also encode this CDR3. The J gene is TRBJ1-1, the V gene TRBV2; D is ambiguous. The CDR3 is 14 residues long. Germline-derived CDR1 and CDR2 are SNHLY and FYNNEI. Trimming took off 7 bases at V and 1 base at J, with 13 bases between the two ends. This chain's CDR3 is CASTEDGPNTEAFF. CDR3 nucleotides: TGTGCCAGCACTGAGGACGGACCGAACACTGAAGCTTTCTTT.

V is TRBV18 and J is TRBJ2-3; TRBD2 aligns across 9 bases. Per germline, CDR1 KGHSH and CDR2 LQKENI. The CDR3 sequence is 17 residues long. V was pared by 2 bases and J by 0 bases, with 6 bases of the junction left unmatched. The DNA for the CDR3 is TGTGCCAGCTCACCAAAAGCGGGGGGTTATAGCACAGATACGCAGTATTTT. Translated, it gives CASSPKAGGYSTDTQYF. Using reference TRBV18 and TRBJ2-3 for the parts outside the CDR3, the full variable domain is NAGVMQNPRHLVRRRGQEARLRCSPMKGHSHVYWYRQLPEEGLKFMVYLQKENIIDESGMPKERFSAEFPKEGPSILRIQQVVRGDSAAYFCASSPKAGGYSTDTQYFGPGTRLTVL.

In this sample, this clone turned up once. The chain couples TRBV30 to TRBJ1-5; 8 bases align to TRBD1. CDR1 is GTSNPN and CDR2 is SVGIG in the germline V gene (reference sequence). The CDR3 spans 14 residues. With 1 base clipped from V and 5 bases from J, the junction kept 4 bases outside the gene matches. This CDR3 is CAWSGRTGYQPQHF. The CDR3 DNA sequence: TGTGCCTGGAGTGGCCGGACAGGGTATCAGCCCCAGCATTTT.

The chain carries TRBV7-2 and TRBJ2-4; 11 positions agree with TRBD2. The CDR3 runs 16 residues. J lost 7 bases, V lost 6 bases, and 11 bases had no gene match. In germline, CDR1 is SGHTA, CDR2 FQGNSA. The CDR3 nucleotides are TGTGCCAGCAGACCCCTAGCGGGAGGTCTGGGGAACATTCAGTACTTC. This sequence encodes CASRPLAGGLGNIQYF.

V and J are TRBV28 and TRBJ1-2, with a tentative D call TRBD1 (5 bases). Trimming removed 4 bases at V and 5 bases at J, with 8 bases between. The germline V gene encodes CDR1 MDHEN and CDR2 SYDVKM. The CDR3 runs 12 residues. The CDR3 nucleotides are TGTGCCAGCAGTTCTGACAGTTATGGCTACACCTTC. This translates into CASSSDSYGYTF.

This chain's CDR3 is CASSEAIGVEPQHF. The CDR3, as DNA: TGTGCCAGCAGTGAAGCTATAGGGGTGGAGCCCCAGCATTTT. This chain uses TRBV25-1 with TRBJ1-5; possibly TRBD1 for D (5 bases). CDR3 size: 14 residues. Germline CDR1 and CDR2: MGHDK and SYGVNS. V was trimmed by 2 bases and J by 8 bases, leaving 13 bases between them.

This clone has only a few counts. V usage is TRBV27 and J usage is TRBJ1-5, with 8 bases matching TRBD1. This CDR3 comprises 12 residues. V lost 11 bases and J lost 5; bases outside the gene matches: 5. CDR1 and CDR2 from the germline V gene are MNHEY and SMNVEV (reference sequence). Here the CDR3 DNA reads TGTGCCTCCCGGACAGGGTATCAGCCCCAGCATTTT. Protein sequence: CASRTGYQPQHF.

The chain is built from TRBV7-9 and TRBJ2-7, with 9 positions matching TRBD1. The CDR3 sequence is 12 residues long. The germline V gene encodes CDR1 SEHNR and CDR2 FQNEAQ (reference sequence). Trimming cost V 5 bases and J 10 bases; bases outside gene matches: 6. The CDR3 spells CASSVGTGRQYF. The DNA of the CDR3 is TGTGCCAGCAGCGTCGGGACAGGGAGACAGTACTTC.

The rearrangement uses TRBV28 and TRBJ1-2, with D perhaps matching TRBD1 (5 bases). The CDR3 runs 12 residues. Germline assignment: CDR1 MDHEN and CDR2 SYDVKM. Trimming removed 6 bases at V and 8 bases at J, with 13 bases between. This CDR3 reads CASSPEHRGYTF. CDR3 nucleotides: TGTGCCAGCAGCCCGGAACACAGGGGCTACACCTTC.

The chain has TRBV4-3 and TRBJ2-1; TRBD2 matches 9 bases. The CDR3 is 16 residues long. Germline V gene sequence: CDR1 LGHNA, CDR2 YSLEER. Trimming at V came to 4 bases and at J to 5 bases, leaving 9 bases not matched to a gene. The CDR3 coding sequence is TGCGCCAGCAGCCGGGACGCTAGCGGGATTAACAATGAGCAGTTCTTC. It codes for CASSRDASGINNEQFF.

J is TRBJ1-1 and V is TRBV30; the D is unclear. Germline V lookup: CDR1 GTSNPN, CDR2 SVGIG (reference sequence). Trimming cost V 0 bases and J 10 bases, with 15 bases left between them. The CDR3 has 13 amino acids. This chain's CDR3 is CAWSVNPDWGAFF. CDR3 coding DNA: TGTGCCTGGAGTGTAAATCCCGACTGGGGAGCTTTCTTT.

The chain is built from TRBV10-3 and TRBJ1-5; D is unclear. This CDR3 contains 12 residues. The germline V gene encodes CDR1 ENHRY and CDR2 SYGVKD. The V gene lost 2 bases and the J gene lost 6 bases, with 5 bases spanning the gap. This CDR3 is CAISEVTQPQHF. CDR3 in DNA: TGTGCCATCAGTGAGGTGACTCAGCCCCAGCATTTT.

The chain carries TRBV5-6 and TRBJ2-5; D is unclear. The CDR3 runs 11 residues. The germline gives CDR1 SGHDT, CDR2 YYEEEE. V lost 3 bases and J lost 4, with 4 bases in between. The CDR3: CASSYVETQYF. In nucleotides, the CDR3 is TGTGCCAGCAGCTACGTAGAGACCCAGTACTTC.

The CDR3 sequence: CAISEVPLGTEAFF. The DNA of the CDR3 is TGTGCCATCAGTGAGGTCCCTCTGGGCACTGAAGCTTTCTTT. The gene calls are TRBV10-3 and TRBJ1-1, with D hard to call. From germline, CDR1 is ENHRY and CDR2 SYGVKD. V shed 2 bases and J shed 4 bases, with 11 bases lying between them. The CDR3 has 14 amino acids.

The CDR3 protein is CASSPGAQETQYF. The CDR3 nucleotides read TGTGCCAGCAGCCCAGGGGCCCAAGAGACCCAGTACTTC. The chain couples TRBV5-4 to TRBJ2-5, with a possible D match to TRBD1 (6 bases). V shed 4 bases and J shed 1 base, with 8 bases lying between them. CDR1 is SGHNT, CDR2 YYREEE, per germline (reference sequence). CDR3 size: 13 residues.

The chain has TRBV5-4 and TRBJ1-2, with D possibly matching TRBD1 (5 bases). There are 13 residues in the CDR3. With 2 bases removed from V and 5 bases from J, the gap between germline ends came to 10 bases. Germline CDR1 and CDR2: SGHNT and YYREEE (reference sequence). The CDR3 region is CASSFDRFYGYTF. CDR3 nucleotides: TGTGCCAGCAGCTTTGACAGATTTTATGGCTACACCTTC.

V gene TRBV23-1 combines with J gene TRBJ1-1, with D possibly matching TRBD1 (5 bases). TRBV23-1 is sorted into the ORF group, with uncertain function. This CDR3 is built from 17 residues. V shed 0 bases and J shed 1 base, with 15 bases lying between them. The CDR3 is CASSQSLHRRGNTEAFF. The CDR3 DNA reads TGCGCCAGCAGTCAATCGTTGCACCGGAGGGGGAACACTGAAGCTTTCTTT.

In its sample, this clone was seen once. The chain combines TRBV25-1 with TRBJ2-6; D uncertain. The CDR3 is 13 amino acids. Trimming cost V 5 bases and J 2 bases, with 4 bases left between them. CDR1 MGHDK and CDR2 SYGVNS come from the germline V gene. The CDR3 nucleotides are TGTGCCAGCAGTCCAACTGGGGCCAACGTCCTGACTTTC. Translation gives CASSPTGANVLTF.

A note on this clone: The same CDR3 arises from other DNA sequences in this sample as well. This chain connects TRBV18 to TRBJ2-7; D is ambiguous. Germline assignment: CDR1 KGHSH and CDR2 LQKENI. This CDR3 has 12 amino acids. The ends were cut back, 3 bases at V and 1 base at J, with 4 bases in the middle. CDR3 sequence: CASSPVSYEQYF. As DNA, the CDR3 is TGTGCCAGCTCACCCGTATCCTACGAGCAGTACTTC.

The chain has TRBV6-1 and TRBJ1-2; D uncertain. V lost 5 bases to trimming and J lost 0 bases, with 13 bases between them. The CDR3 has 15 amino acids. CDR1 and CDR2 (germline): MNHNS, SASEGT. The CDR3 sequence: CASSHVVGTNYGYTF. Written as DNA, the CDR3 is TGTGCCAGCAGTCACGTAGTGGGGACTAACTATGGCTACACCTTC.

The table lists this clone with a few counts. V is TRBV6-1 and J is TRBJ1-5, with D hard to call. The CDR3 runs to 16 residues. Germline loops: CDR1 MNHNS, CDR2 SASEGT. The V gene lost 0 bases and the J gene lost 4 bases, with 13 bases spanning the gap. The CDR3 here is CASSEAARLANQPQHF. CDR3 coding DNA: TGTGCCAGCAGTGAAGCCGCTCGGCTGGCGAATCAGCCCCAGCATTTT.

Here the CDR3 DNA reads TGTGCCAGCAGTGGCCTACATCTCACATACAATGAGCAGTTCTTC. Translation gives CASSGLHLTYNEQFF. The chain joins TRBV2 to TRBJ2-1; D is unclear. The V gene lost 4 bases and the J gene lost 4 bases, with 14 bases spanning the gap. The CDR3 extends over 15 amino acids. Germline values: CDR1 SNHLY, CDR2 FYNNEI.

This clone has a handful of counts. The CDR3 is CASSLGRTPLHF. As DNA, the CDR3 is TGTGCCAGCAGCTTAGGCCGGACACCCCTCCACTTT. The chain joins TRBV11-2 to TRBJ1-6; unclear D gene. Germline CDR1 reads SGHAT; CDR2 reads FQNNGV. V was shortened by 1 base and J by 11 bases, with 6 bases between the two germline ends. CDR3 length equals 12 residues. Full variable domain (missing parts from reference TRBV11-2 and TRBJ1-6): EAGVAQSPRYKIIEKRQSVAFWCNPISGHATLYWYQQILGQGPKLLIQFQNNGVVDDSQLPKDRFSAERLKGVDSTLKIQPAKLEDSAVYLCASSLGRTPLHFGNGTRLTVT.